This T cell receptor (beta chain) is from a study of PD-L1 blockade in urothelial cancer. This CDR3 region has 13 residues. Trimming took 8 bases from V and 6 from J; bases not matched to a gene: 7. Germline-derived CDR1 and CDR2 are MDHEN and SYDVKM. Data came from immunoSEQ multiplex PCR; TCRdb stores just in-frame clones and leaves some out. The sample yields some 100,000 clones, over 80% seen once. The chain joins TRBV28 to TRBJ1-1, with 9 bases aligning to TRBD1. Specimen: PBMCs, collected around atezolizumab (anti-PD-L1) treatment. This TCR came from a woman older than 75 with urothelial cancer. Written as DNA, the CDR3 is TGTGCCAGCCTCCGTGACAGGGGGTCTGAAGCTTTCTTT. Translation gives CASLRDRGSEAFF.